The clone carrying this TCR beta chain has just a few counts. Its antigen is undetermined. The record originates from a study of identical twins. Overall study findings and caveats: Reduced insertions were recorded for abundant cord blood beta clonotypes, with no such pattern in memory repertoires. Out-of-frame sharing of TCR alpha in monozygotic twins was underestimated by models. A partial confounding effect on zero-insertion analyses could come from invariant MAIT and iNKT cells.

The CDR3 loop spans 15 amino acids. In germline, CDR1 is LGHDT, CDR2 YNNKEL (reference sequence). V shed 4 bases and J shed 4 bases, with 15 bases lying between them. Each CDR3 protein is one row after TCRdb ran MiXCR on the 5' RACE reads. The profile shows about 790,000 distinct CDR3 sequences, roughly 20% of them singletons. These data were also reused for a study on T cells expressing NK-cell markers.

The source of this sequence is a woman aged 18-30 years in good health. The genes are TRBV3-1 and TRBJ2-3; a weak D match, TRBD2 (6 bases). The sequenced sample consisted of PBMCs. This CDR3 is CASSPTSKSADTQYF. Here the CDR3 DNA reads TGTGCCAGCAGCCCGACTAGTAAGTCGGCAGATACGCAGTATTTT.